The present T cell receptor beta chain was sequenced within a study of blood T cell repertoires in COVID-19. About the study: The cDNA or gDNA used as material had been derived from T cells, B-cell-depleted T cells, or PBMCs.

Unmatched junction bases numbered 4, after V lost 2 bases and J lost 0 bases. From germline, CDR1 is MNHEY and CDR2 SVGEGT. This CDR3 is built from 16 residues. Assay used: immunoSEQ multiplex PCR; TCRdb lists only in-frame clones, some missing. The data contain some 130,000 clones, approximately 86% of them singletons. The receptor was isolated from a woman in her forties or fifties who had recovered from COVID-19. The chain combines TRBV6-2 or TRBV6-3 with TRBJ1-5; TRBD1 matches at 7 bases. Sequenced input: PBMCs or T cells enriched from blood (not recorded which). The CDR3 nucleotides are TGTGCCAGCAGTTACCCGGGACAGAATAGCAATCAGCCCCAGCATTTT. Amino acids: CASSYPGQNSNQPQHF.